The sequence of this T cell receptor (beta chain) was determined in a study of OX40 agonist ivuxolimab in advanced cancers. V lost 0 bases and J 2 bases, leaving 8 bases between the germline ends. In germline, CDR1 is MNHEY, CDR2 SVGAGI. The CDR3 covers 15 residues. The protocol was immunoSEQ multiplex PCR, while the TCRdb copy is restricted to in-frame clones and leaves out a portion. The sample yields tens of thousands of clones, just over 85% seen once. The count of this clone is one. Source: CD4+ or CD8+ T cells sorted from blood, taken in a trial of the OX40 agonist ivuxolimab. The chain recombines TRBV6-5 with TRBJ1-3; D perhaps matches TRBD1 (5 bases). This clonotype was sampled from an adult with an advanced solid tumor such as melanoma, head and neck, liver or kidney cancer. The CDR3 spells CASSYSGGAGNTIYF. The CDR3 nucleotides are TGTGCCAGCAGTTACTCTGGGGGGGCTGGAAACACCATATATTTT.